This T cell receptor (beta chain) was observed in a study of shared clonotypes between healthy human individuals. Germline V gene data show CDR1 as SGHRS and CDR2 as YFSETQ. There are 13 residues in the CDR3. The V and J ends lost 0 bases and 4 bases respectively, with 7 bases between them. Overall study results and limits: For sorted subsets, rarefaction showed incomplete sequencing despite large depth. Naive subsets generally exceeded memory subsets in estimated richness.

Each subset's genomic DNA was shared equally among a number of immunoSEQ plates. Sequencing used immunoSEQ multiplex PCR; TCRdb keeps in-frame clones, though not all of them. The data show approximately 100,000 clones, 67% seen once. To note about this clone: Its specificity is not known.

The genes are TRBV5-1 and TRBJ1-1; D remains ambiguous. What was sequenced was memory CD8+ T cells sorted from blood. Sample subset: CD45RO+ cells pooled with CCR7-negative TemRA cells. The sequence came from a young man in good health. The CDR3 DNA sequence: TGCGCCAGCAGCTTGGGGGCCACCACTGAAGCTTTCTTT. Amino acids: CASSLGATTEAFF.